This passage covers 6 T cell receptor beta chains from one sample sequenced in a study of cytomegalovirus exposure and HLA in healthy donors. With 60 Vbeta and 13 Jbeta primers, the PCR was carried out. Generated by immunoSEQ multiplex PCR, the TCRdb table keeps only in-frame clones and is missing some. Counted here are 150,000 to 200,000 clones, roughly four fifths occurring once; the ten biggest clones make up around 2%. The sequenced sample was PBMCs. These receptors were taken from a young man in good health and CMV-seronegative.

This chain joins TRBV6-5 and TRBJ2-3; weak D call: TRBD2 (7 bases). Germline V gene data show CDR1 as MNHEY and CDR2 as SVGAGI. The CDR3 contains 14 residues. The ends were cut back, 6 bases at V and 0 bases at J, with 10 bases in the middle. The DNA of the CDR3 is TGTGCCAGCAGCCGGGGGGCTAGCACAGATACGCAGTATTTT. It specifies CASSRGASTDTQYF.

The chain links TRBV25-1 to TRBJ2-2; the match to TRBD2 covers 8 bases. The CDR3 sequence is 15 residues long. In germline, CDR1 is MGHDK, CDR2 SYGVNS. The trim removed 6 bases at V and 3 bases at J, leaving 6 bases unmatched. The CDR3 DNA reads TGTGCCAGCAGCGGGGGGGCAGTGGACACCGGGGAGCTGTTTTTT. Its protein product is CASSGGAVDTGELFF. Together with reference TRBV25-1 and TRBJ2-2, the CDR3 gives the full variable domain: EADIYQTPRYLVIGTGKKITLECSQTMGHDKMYWYQQDPGMELHLIHYSYGVNSTEKGDLSSESTVSRIRTEHFPLTLESARPSHTSQYLCASSGGAVDTGELFFGEGSRLTVL.

The chain employs TRBV10-1 and TRBJ2-1, with TRBD1 matching 9 bases. Germline V gives CDR1 WNHNN, CDR2 SYGVQD (reference sequence). V shed 5 bases, J shed 3 bases, and the junction held 2 bases outside the gene matches. CDR3 length: 14 amino acids. The CDR3 DNA reads as TGCGCCAGCAGTAGGACAGGGGTCTACAATGAGCAGTTCTTC. Translating it yields CASSRTGVYNEQFF.

The chain has TRBV4-3 and TRBJ1-4; 8 bases match TRBD1. Germline V gene sequence: CDR1 LGHNA, CDR2 YSLEER. Unmatched junction bases numbered 12, after V lost 5 bases and J lost 7 bases. This CDR3 has 16 amino acids. CDR3 nucleotide sequence: TGCGCCAGCAGCGAATACGGACAGGACAGGGCTGAAAAACTGTTTTTT. Its translation is CASSEYGQDRAEKLFF.

This clone has more than one count but fewer than ten. The CDR3 region has the DNA TGTGCCAGCAGCCCCGGGAGAACTGAAGCTTTCTTT. Translation: CASSPGRTEAFF. The chain recombines TRBV7-9 with TRBJ1-1; D is unresolved. The V and J ends lost 5 bases and 5 bases respectively, with 9 bases between them. The germline V gene encodes CDR1 SEHNR and CDR2 FQNEAQ (reference sequence). CDR3 length: 12 residues.

The chain has TRBV5-4 and TRBJ1-6; TRBD1 is a possible D gene (5 bases). This CDR3 is built from 14 residues. V lost 7 bases and J lost 6, with 14 bases in between. Germline CDR1 SGHNT, CDR2 YYREEE (reference sequence). Here the CDR3 reads CASQTAQGNSPLHF. For the CDR3, the DNA is TGTGCCAGCCAAACCGCCCAGGGTAATTCACCCCTCCACTTT.